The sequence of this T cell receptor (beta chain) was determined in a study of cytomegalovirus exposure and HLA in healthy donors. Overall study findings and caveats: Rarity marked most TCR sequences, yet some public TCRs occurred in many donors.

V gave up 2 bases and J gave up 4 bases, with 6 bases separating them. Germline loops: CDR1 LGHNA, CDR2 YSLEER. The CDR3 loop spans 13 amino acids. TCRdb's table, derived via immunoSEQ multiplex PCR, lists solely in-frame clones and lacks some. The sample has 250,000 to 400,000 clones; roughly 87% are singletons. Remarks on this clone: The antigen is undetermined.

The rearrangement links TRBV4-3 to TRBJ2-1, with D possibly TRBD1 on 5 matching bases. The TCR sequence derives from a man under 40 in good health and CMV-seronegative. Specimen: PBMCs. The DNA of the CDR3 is TGCGCCAGCAGCCAAAGGGGTTACAATGAGCAGTTCTTC. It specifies CASSQRGYNEQFF.